This T cell receptor beta chain was sequenced in a study of breast tumors, draining lymph nodes, adjacent tissues. V dropped 3 bases and J dropped 5 bases, with 4 bases sitting between them. Germline assignment: CDR1 SEHNR and CDR2 FQNEAQ (reference sequence). The CDR3 consists of 12 residues. TCRdb re-called the multiplex PCR reads with MiXCR, one entry per CDR3 protein. The top ten clones hold roughly a fifth of a sample with more than 50,000 distinct CDR3 sequences, roughly 59% of them seen once. What was sequenced was breast tumor tissue. The receptor comes from a female donor with breast cancer. Some clones in this sample may be carry-over from other donors' samples. V gene TRBV7-9 combines with J gene TRBJ2-2; D gene ambiguous. As DNA, the CDR3 is TGTGCCAGCAGCTTTATAACCGGGGAGCTGTTTTTT. This codes for CASSFITGELFF.